This TCR beta chain emerged from a study of cytomegalovirus exposure and HLA in healthy donors. Study background: Membership in the Caucasian-associated ancestry cluster was found for around 81% of about 430 genotyped donors.

The PCR was carried out with 60 Vbeta primers and 13 Jbeta primers. The repertoire was sequenced with immunoSEQ multiplex PCR; TCRdb's copy has only in-frame clones and lacks some. The data show about 240,000 clones, 82% seen once. Study-level findings and limits: Indistinguishability led to the exclusion of some V segments, TRBV6-2 and TRBV6-3 included. Most TCRs appeared rarely, but some public TCRs recurred in many donors.

Turning to this clone: Its target is not known.

CDR3 length: 13 residues. Looked up from germline, CDR1 is LGHNA and CDR2 is YSLEER. Trimming cost V 3 bases and J 4 bases, with 9 bases left between them. Material for sequencing was PBMCs. The clonotype comes from a woman in her forties in good health and CMV-seropositive. The chain combines TRBV4-3 with TRBJ1-2; D unclear. CDR3 nucleotides: TGCGCCAGCAGCCAGGAAAGCGGCTATGGCTACACCTTC. This encodes CASSQESGYGYTF.